Listed below are T cell receptor beta chains from one sample, sequenced in a study of beta chain features in type 1 diabetes. Sequenced by immunoSEQ multiplex PCR; TCRdb stores in-frame clones only, minus some. The repertoire holds fewer than 400,000 clones, with over 7% as singletons. Input material: central memory CD4+ T cells from blood. Receptors originate from a man aged 25-40 years with type 1 diabetes. Each CDR3 is given with its conserved first and last residue.

>16|TRBJ2-3|TRBV10-2
CASSSRTGSLTDTQYF
>15|TRBJ1-5|TRBV7-9
CASSPPGDSNQPQHF
>16|TRBJ2-3|TRBV4-2
CASSLTSGGAPDTQYF
>14|TRBJ2-5|TRBV11-2
CASSVGLAQETQYF
>12|TRBJ2-3|TRBV5-1
CASSLRPDTQYF
>13|TRBJ2-7|TRBV4-3
CASSQDGGAEQYF
>15|TRBJ2-5|TRBV19
CASSTGLARGETQYF
>12|TRBJ1-2|TRBV2
CASSEVPYRYTF
>13|TRBJ2-1|TRBV27
CASSSFTYNEQFF
>15|TRBJ2-7|TRBV30
CAWNKLGSRSYEQYF
>15|TRBJ1-6|TRBV6-1
CASSEENRGRSPLHF
>15|TRBJ2-6|TRBV28
CASNTRGSGANVLTF
>14|TRBJ1-1|TRBV29-1
CSVTRDTSNTEAFF
>16|TRBJ1-1|TRBV30
CAWRAPTSRGGTEAFF
>16|TRBJ2-1|TRBV7-8
CASSLVEARIGNEQFF
>15|TRBJ1-1|TRBV5-1
CASSLEGHPNTEAFF
>13|TRBJ2-5|TRBV7-8
CASSLAAEETQYF
>15|TRBJ1-1|TRBV4-3
CASSQEGTPRTEAFF
>16|TRBJ1-1|TRBV6-1
CAISDSVGLSPQGAFF
>15|TRBJ1-1|TRBV5-5
CASSLTGRMNTEAFF
>11|TRBJ2-1|TRBV7-9
CASSSGGEQFF